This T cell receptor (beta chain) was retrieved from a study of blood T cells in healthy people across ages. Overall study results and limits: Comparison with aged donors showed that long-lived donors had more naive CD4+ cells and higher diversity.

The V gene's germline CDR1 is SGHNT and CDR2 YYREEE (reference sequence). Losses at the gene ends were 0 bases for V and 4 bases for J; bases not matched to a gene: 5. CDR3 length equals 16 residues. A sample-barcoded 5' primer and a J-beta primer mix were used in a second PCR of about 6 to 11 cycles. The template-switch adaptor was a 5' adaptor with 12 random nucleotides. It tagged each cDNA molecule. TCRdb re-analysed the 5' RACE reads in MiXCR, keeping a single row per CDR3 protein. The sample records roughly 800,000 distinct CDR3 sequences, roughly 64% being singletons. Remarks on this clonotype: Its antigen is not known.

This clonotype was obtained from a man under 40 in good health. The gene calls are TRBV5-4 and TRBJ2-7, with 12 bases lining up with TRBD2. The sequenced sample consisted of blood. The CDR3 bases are TGTGCCAGCAGCTTGGGCGGACTAGCGGGGCAATACGAGCAGTACTTC. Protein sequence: CASSLGGLAGQYEQYF.